This TCR beta chain was recovered during a study of control samples from healthy donors and cancer patients. Some clones are missing from TCRdb's copy, which holds only in-frame ones; the method was immunoSEQ multiplex PCR. The table has about 100,000 clones, 87% seen once. Looked up from germline, CDR1 is SQVTM and CDR2 is ANQGSEA. The V and J ends lost 7 bases and 4 bases respectively, with 20 bases between them. The CDR3 is made up of 15 amino acids. Source material: blood. The sequence was obtained from a woman between 50 and 59 years old in good health. The chain joins TRBV29-1 to TRBJ2-1; a possible D gene is TRBD2 (5 bases). CDR3 amino acids: CSALIDQRPYNEQFF. CDR3 sequence (DNA): TGCAGCGCCCTCATTGACCAGCGGCCGTACAATGAGCAGTTCTTC.